A selection of T cell receptor beta chains follows, all from one sample in a study of blood T cell repertoires in COVID-19. TCRdb keeps only in-frame clones here, not all; method: immunoSEQ multiplex PCR. The sample carries a few hundred thousand clones, about 86% recorded once. The sequencing input was PBMCs or T cells enriched from blood (not recorded which). The receptor set was obtained from a man between 45 and 60 years old who had recovered from COVID-19. Both conserved end residues are part of each CDR3. The order of the fields is D gene, V gene, CDR3 protein. The D gene is left open where the match is weak.

d_call: NA
v_call: TRBV6-5
cdr3_aa: CASSYSRGPTETQYF

d_call: TRBD1
v_call: TRBV9
cdr3_aa: CASSVGQQRPTDTQYF

d_call: TRBD1
v_call: TRBV18
cdr3_aa: CASSQPTGGTDTQYF

d_call: TRBD1
v_call: TRBV11-2
cdr3_aa: CASTTDRQGDGELFF

d_call: NA
v_call: TRBV19
cdr3_aa: CASSITAGESDQETQYF

d_call: NA
v_call: TRBV28
cdr3_aa: CASSPLGGGGGYSGDGYTF

d_call: NA
v_call: TRBV7-2
cdr3_aa: CASSLEPLNEQFF

d_call: NA
v_call: TRBV27
cdr3_aa: CASSRGGLSYEQYF

d_call: TRBD1
v_call: TRBV2
cdr3_aa: CASCRDRMGETQYF

d_call: TRBD1
v_call: TRBV6-5
cdr3_aa: CASSNYGQGKNEQYF

d_call: TRBD1
v_call: TRBV5-6
cdr3_aa: CASSWGTGRGYGYTF

d_call: NA
v_call: TRBV27
cdr3_aa: CASSPRRQNEKLFF

d_call: NA
v_call: TRBV4-2
cdr3_aa: CASSQGAEPYYEQYF

d_call: NA
v_call: TRBV29-1
cdr3_aa: CSVFDGNQGGAFF

d_call: NA
v_call: TRBV12-3/TRBV12-4
cdr3_aa: CASSASGPQHF

d_call: NA
v_call: TRBV9
cdr3_aa: CASSSTQGRKLFF

d_call: NA
v_call: TRBV5-1
cdr3_aa: CASSLEPTGNTEAFF

d_call: NA
v_call: TRBV7-2
cdr3_aa: CASSSPLAGNEQFF

d_call: TRBD2
v_call: TRBV4-2
cdr3_aa: CASSQGTSGSTDTQYF

d_call: NA
v_call: TRBV7-8
cdr3_aa: CASSPDYQPQHF

d_call: NA
v_call: TRBV5-1
cdr3_aa: CASSFGGNTGELFF

d_call: TRBD2
v_call: TRBV7-3
cdr3_aa: CASSSGLVGGTDTQYF